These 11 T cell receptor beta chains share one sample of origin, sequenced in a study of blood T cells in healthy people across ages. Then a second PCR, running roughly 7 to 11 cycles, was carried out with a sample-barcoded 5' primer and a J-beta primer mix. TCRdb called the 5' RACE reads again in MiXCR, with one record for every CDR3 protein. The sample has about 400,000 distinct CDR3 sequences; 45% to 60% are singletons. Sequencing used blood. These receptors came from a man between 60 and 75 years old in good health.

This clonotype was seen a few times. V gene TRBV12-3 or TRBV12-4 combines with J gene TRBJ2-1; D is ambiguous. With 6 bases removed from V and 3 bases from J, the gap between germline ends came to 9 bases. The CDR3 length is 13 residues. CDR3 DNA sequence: TGTGCCAGCAGCCGCGGTATCTACAATGAGCAGTTCTTC. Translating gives CASSRGIYNEQFF.

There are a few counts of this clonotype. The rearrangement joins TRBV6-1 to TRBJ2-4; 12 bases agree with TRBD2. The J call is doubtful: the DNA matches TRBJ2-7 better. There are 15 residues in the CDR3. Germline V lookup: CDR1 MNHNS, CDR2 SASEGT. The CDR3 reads CASTAGTSGFYEQYF. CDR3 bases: TGTGCCAGCACTGCCGGGACTAGCGGGTTCTACGAGCAGTACTTC.

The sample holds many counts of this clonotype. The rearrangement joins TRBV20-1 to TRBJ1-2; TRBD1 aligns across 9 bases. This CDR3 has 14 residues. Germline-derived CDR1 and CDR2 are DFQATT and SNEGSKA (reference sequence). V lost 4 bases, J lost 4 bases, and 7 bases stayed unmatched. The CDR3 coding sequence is TGCAGTGCTAAACCGGGACAGGGCTCCTATGGCTACACCTTC. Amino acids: CSAKPGQGSYGYTF.

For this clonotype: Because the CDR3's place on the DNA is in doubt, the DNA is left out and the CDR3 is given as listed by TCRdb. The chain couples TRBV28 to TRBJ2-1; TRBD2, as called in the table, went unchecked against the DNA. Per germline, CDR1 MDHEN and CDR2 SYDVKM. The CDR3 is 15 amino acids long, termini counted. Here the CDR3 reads CASSSSGSGRNEQFF.

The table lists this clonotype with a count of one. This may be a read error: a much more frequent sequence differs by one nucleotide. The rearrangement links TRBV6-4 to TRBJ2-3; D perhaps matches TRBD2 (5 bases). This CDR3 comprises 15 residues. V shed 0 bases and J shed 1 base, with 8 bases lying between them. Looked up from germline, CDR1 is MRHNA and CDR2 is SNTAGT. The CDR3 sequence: CASSDSPEGTDTQYF. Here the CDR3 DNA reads TGTGCCAGCAGTGACTCTCCGGAGGGCACAGATACGCAGTATTTT.

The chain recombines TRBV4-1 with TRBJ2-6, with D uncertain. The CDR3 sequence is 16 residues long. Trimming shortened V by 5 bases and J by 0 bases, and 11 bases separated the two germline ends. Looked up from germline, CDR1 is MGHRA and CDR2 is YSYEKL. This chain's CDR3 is CASSSQASSGANVLTF. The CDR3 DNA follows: TGCGCCAGCAGCTCCCAGGCTTCCTCTGGGGCCAACGTCCTGACTTTC.

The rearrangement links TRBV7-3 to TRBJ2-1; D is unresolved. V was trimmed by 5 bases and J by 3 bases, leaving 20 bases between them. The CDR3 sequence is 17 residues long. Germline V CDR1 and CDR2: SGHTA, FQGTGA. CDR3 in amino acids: CASSARRGADGYNEQFF. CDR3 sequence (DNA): TGTGCCAGCAGCGCCCGCCGTGGTGCGGACGGCTACAATGAGCAGTTCTTC. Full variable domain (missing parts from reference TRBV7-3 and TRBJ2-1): GAGVSQTPSNKVTEKGKYVELRCDPISGHTALYWYRQSLGQGPEFLIYFQGTGAADDSGLPNDRFFAVRPEGSVSTLKIQRTERGDSAVYLCASSARRGADGYNEQFFGPGTRLTVL.

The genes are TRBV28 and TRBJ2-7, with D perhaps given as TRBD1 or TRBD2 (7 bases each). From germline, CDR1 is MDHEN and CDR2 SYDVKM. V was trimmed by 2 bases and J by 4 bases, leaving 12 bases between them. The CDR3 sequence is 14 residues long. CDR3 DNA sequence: TGTGCCAGCAGTTTAAGCGGGACAGTATACGAGCAGTACTTC. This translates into CASSLSGTVYEQYF.

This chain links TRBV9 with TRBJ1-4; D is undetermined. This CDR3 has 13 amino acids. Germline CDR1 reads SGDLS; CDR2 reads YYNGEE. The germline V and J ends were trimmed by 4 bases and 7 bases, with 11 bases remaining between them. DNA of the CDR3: TGTGCCAGCAGCCCCTCGGGAGGTGAAAAACTGTTTTTT. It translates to CASSPSGGEKLFF. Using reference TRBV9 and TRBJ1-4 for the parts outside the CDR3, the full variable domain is DSGVTQTPKHLITATGQRVTLRCSPRSGDLSVYWYQQSLDQGLQFLIQYYNGEERAKGNILERFSAQQFPDLHSELNLSSLELGDSALYFCASSPSGGEKLFFGSGTQLSVL.

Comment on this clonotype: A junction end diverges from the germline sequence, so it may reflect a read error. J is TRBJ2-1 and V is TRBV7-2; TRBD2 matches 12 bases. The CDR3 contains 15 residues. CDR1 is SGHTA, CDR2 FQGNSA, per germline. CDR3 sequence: CASSLGLAGGHEQFF. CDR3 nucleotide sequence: TGTGCCAGCAGTTTAGGCCTAGCGGGAGGGCATGAGCAGTTCTTC.

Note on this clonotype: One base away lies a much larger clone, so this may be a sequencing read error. The CDR3 spells CASGLGPQGHEQFF. CDR3 DNA: TGTGCTAGTGGTTTAGGTCCCCAGGGGCATGAGCAGTTCTTC. V gene TRBV12-5 combines with J gene TRBJ2-1; possible D gene TRBD1, 6 bases. The CDR3 loop spans 14 amino acids. Trimming removed 3 bases at V and 8 bases at J, with 14 bases between. Germline loops: CDR1 LGHNT, CDR2 FRNRAP.